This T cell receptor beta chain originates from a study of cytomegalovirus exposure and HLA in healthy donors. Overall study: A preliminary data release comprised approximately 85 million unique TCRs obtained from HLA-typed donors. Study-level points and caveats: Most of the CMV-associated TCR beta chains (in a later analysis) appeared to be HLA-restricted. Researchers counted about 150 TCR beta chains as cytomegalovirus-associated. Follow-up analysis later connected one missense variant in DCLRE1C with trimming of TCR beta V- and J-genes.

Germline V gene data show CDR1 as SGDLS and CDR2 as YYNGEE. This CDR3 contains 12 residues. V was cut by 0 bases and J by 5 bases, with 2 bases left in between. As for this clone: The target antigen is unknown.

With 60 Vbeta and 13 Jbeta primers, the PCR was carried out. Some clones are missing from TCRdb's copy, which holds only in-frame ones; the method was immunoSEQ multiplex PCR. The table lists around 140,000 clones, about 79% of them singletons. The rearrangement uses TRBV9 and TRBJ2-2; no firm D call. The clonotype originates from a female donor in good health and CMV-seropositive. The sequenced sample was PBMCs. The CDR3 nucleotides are TGTGCCAGCAGCGTAGCTACCGGGGAGCTGTTTTTT. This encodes CASSVATGELFF.